The 20 T cell receptor beta chains reported below all come from one sample, sequenced in a study of T cell responses to AZD1222 COVID-19 vaccine. The table came from immunoSEQ multiplex PCR; TCRdb's copy has only in-frame clones and leaves some out. The table has around 150,000 clones, about 91% seen once. This specimen was peripheral blood, taken on day 0 of MenACWY control vaccination. The receptors stem from an adult in good health.

This chain uses TRBV3-1 (or the pseudogene TRBV3-2) with TRBJ1-2, with D perhaps matching TRBD1 (6 bases). CDR3 length: 15 residues. V lost 6 bases, J lost 6 bases, and 20 bases lay in between. Germline lookup yields CDR1 LGHDT and CDR2 YNNKEL (reference sequence). CDR3 DNA sequence: TGTGCCAGCAGGCTGAAATGGGGGGCAGCGGATGGCTACACCTTC. The encoded protein is CASRLKWGAADGYTF.

V gene TRBV15 combines with J gene TRBJ1-2; D possibly corresponds to TRBD1 (6 bases). The CDR3 runs to 15 residues. CDR1 LNHNV and CDR2 YYDKDF come from the germline V gene (reference sequence). V was trimmed by 0 bases and J by 8 bases, leaving 16 bases between them. CDR3 region: CATSRDRGARRGYTF. CDR3 DNA: TGTGCCACCAGCAGAGATCGGGGGGCTCGACGAGGCTACACCTTC.

This clone was detected only once. The rearrangement joins TRBV30 to TRBJ1-6; unclear D gene. With 5 bases removed from V and 7 bases from J, the gap between germline ends came to 6 bases. Germline assignment: CDR1 GTSNPN and CDR2 SVGIG (reference sequence). CDR3 size: 11 residues. DNA of the CDR3: TGTGCCTGGGGGCGAAATTCACCCCTCCACTTT. The encoded protein is CAWGRNSPLHF.

V is TRBV9 and J is TRBJ2-2; D not resolved. Germline lookup yields CDR1 SGDLS and CDR2 YYNGEE. There are 13 residues in the CDR3. The germline V and J ends were trimmed by 0 bases and 7 bases, with 7 bases remaining between them. The CDR3 loop reads CASSVAVGGELFF. The CDR3 DNA sequence: TGTGCCAGCAGCGTAGCGGTGGGCGGGGAGCTGTTTTTT.

The chain recombines TRBV21-1 with TRBJ2-7. TRBV21-1 is a pseudogene. CDR3 length equals 14 residues. The CDR3 bases are TGTGCCAGCAGCAAGTGTTGGGGGAGTAACGAGCAGTACTTC. Translation: CASSKCWGSNEQYF.

The chain is built from TRBV27 and TRBJ2-2; no clear D. The CDR3 totals 13 residues. From germline, CDR1 is MNHEY and CDR2 SMNVEV (reference sequence). Between the trimmed V and J ends, which lost 6 bases and 0 bases, there was a span of 5 bases. CDR3 amino acids: CASRKTNTGELFF. CDR3 in DNA: TGTGCCAGCAGGAAAACGAACACCGGGGAGCTGTTTTTT.

The chain links TRBV5-1 to TRBJ2-5; tentatively, D is TRBD1 or TRBD2 (5 bases each). The CDR3 is made up of 14 amino acids. The V end lost 0 bases, the J end lost 1 base, and 7 bases lay between the germline ends. Germline loops: CDR1 SGHRS, CDR2 YFSETQ. The CDR3 bases are TGCGCCAGCAGCTTGGGAGGGGTCCAAGAGACCCAGTACTTC. Its protein is CASSLGGVQETQYF.

This sequence joins TRBV30 and TRBJ2-7; 9 nucleotides agree with TRBD2. The CDR3 totals 13 residues. Germline V gene lookup returns CDR1 GTSNPN and CDR2 SVGIG (reference sequence). The ends lost 8 bases at V and 7 bases at J; junction bases unmatched: 12. The chain's CDR3 is CARGTSPGGEQYF. For the CDR3, the DNA is TGTGCCCGTGGGACTAGCCCCGGGGGAGAGCAGTACTTC.

The rearrangement links TRBV11-2 to TRBJ1-6; D call uncertain. CDR1 is SGHAT and CDR2 is FQNNGV in the germline V gene. The CDR3 has 13 residues. Trimming left V 5 bases short and J 10 bases short, with 12 bases between. DNA for the CDR3: TGTGCCAGCAGCGCCCAGAACAACTCACCCCTCCACTTT. This gives the protein CASSAQNNSPLHF.

The chain uses TRBV19 and TRBJ1-1; TRBD1 matches 9 bases. Germline V gene data show CDR1 as LNHDA and CDR2 as SQIVND (reference sequence). The V gene end was trimmed by 6 bases and the J gene end by 1 base; junction bases not matched to a gene: 6. This CDR3 comprises 15 residues. As DNA, the CDR3 is TGTGCCAGTAGCGGGAGACAGGGGGGGAACACTGAAGCTTTCTTT. It encodes CASSGRQGGNTEAFF.

The chain is built from TRBV19 and TRBJ1-2, with 7 bases identical to TRBD1. Trimming removed 8 bases from V and 4 bases from J; junction bases left unmatched: 10. CDR1 and CDR2 from the germline V gene are LNHDA and SQIVND (reference sequence). The CDR3 runs to 14 residues. The CDR3 region has the DNA TGTGCCAGTGGTACCCAGGGGGTCAGCTATGGCTACACCTTC. Amino acids: CASGTQGVSYGYTF.

The V call is TRBV19, the J call TRBJ1-5; 9 nucleotides line up with TRBD1. The germline gives CDR1 LNHDA, CDR2 SQIVND (reference sequence). The J segment lost 6 bases and the V segment lost 8 bases, leaving 5 bases of the junction unmatched. The CDR3 extends over 13 amino acids. The CDR3 spells CASGNRGLQPQHF. The DNA of the CDR3 is TGTGCCAGTGGGAACAGGGGGCTTCAGCCCCAGCATTTT.

This chain uses TRBV6-5 with TRBJ1-1, with 8 nucleotides matching TRBD1. There are 14 residues in the CDR3. With V trimmed by 5 bases and J by 6 bases, 8 bases remained unmatched. The germline V gene has CDR1 MNHEY and CDR2 SVGAGI. CDR3 nucleotides: TGTGCCAGCAGTCTCCTGGACAGGGCCCCTGAAGCTTTCTTT. The encoded protein is CASSLLDRAPEAFF.

This clone was counted once. CDR3 sequence (DNA): TGTGCCAGTAGGGGCGGGATTAGCGAGCAGTACTTC. This codes for CASRGGISEQYF. The chain couples TRBV19 to TRBJ2-7, with a weak D call TRBD2 (6 bases). Trimming left V 6 bases short and J 6 bases short, with 12 bases between. CDR1 and CDR2 from the germline V gene are LNHDA and SQIVND (reference sequence). This CDR3 has 12 residues. The full variable domain, its missing parts supplied by reference TRBV19 and TRBJ2-7, is DGGITQSPKYLFRKEGQNVTLSCEQNLNHDAMYWYRQDPGQGLRLIYYSQIVNDFQKGDIAEGYSVSREKKESFPLTVTSAQKNPTAFYLCASRGGISEQYFGPGTRLTVT.

This clone occurred once. The V call is TRBV11-2, the J call TRBJ2-7; TRBD2 agrees at 8 bases. V shed 3 bases and J 2 bases; nucleotides not matched to a gene: 3. The CDR3 length is 14 residues. Germline V gene sequence: CDR1 SGHAT, CDR2 FQNNGV. The DNA of the CDR3 is TGTGCCAGCAGCTTCGGGAGGGGAACCTACGAGCAGTACTTC. This sequence encodes CASSFGRGTYEQYF.

The V gene is TRBV29-1, the J gene TRBJ2-7; D could derive from TRBD1 or TRBD2 (5 bases each). V dropped 4 bases and J dropped 4 bases, with 8 bases sitting between them. The CDR3 length is 11 residues. The germline V gene encodes CDR1 SQVTM and CDR2 ANQGSEA. The CDR3 nucleotides read TGCAGCGTTGTGTGGGGGTACGAGCAGTACTTC. It codes for CSVVWGYEQYF.

The chain couples TRBV7-6 to TRBJ2-7; 7 bases agree with TRBD2. This CDR3 comprises 16 residues. Per the germline V gene, CDR1 is SGHVS and CDR2 is FNYEAQ. The V and J ends lost 0 bases and 2 bases, in that order; junction bases with no gene match: 7. The CDR3 loop reads CASSLAESSGPYEQYF. CDR3 sequence (DNA): TGTGCCAGCAGCTTAGCGGAGTCTAGCGGACCCTACGAGCAGTACTTC.

V and J are TRBV12-3 or TRBV12-4 and TRBJ2-5, with TRBD1 identical over 8 bases. Trimming cost V 6 bases and J 2 bases; bases outside gene matches: 2. This CDR3 has 13 residues. CDR3 DNA: TGTGCCAGCAGGTGGACAGGGCAAGAGACCCAGTACTTC. This translates into CASRWTGQETQYF.

The CDR3 coding sequence is TGCAGCGTTGAACGGCAGGGGAGGACTTTCTTT. Amino acid sequence: CSVERQGRTFF. This chain connects TRBV29-1 to TRBJ1-1; TRBD1 might be the D (6 bases). The CDR3 covers 11 residues. The ends were cut back, 2 bases at V and 12 bases at J, with 13 bases in the middle. CDR1 is SQVTM, CDR2 ANQGSEA, per germline.

The V gene is TRBV14, the J gene TRBJ2-3; TRBD2 matches 7 bases. CDR3 length: 15 residues. Germline CDR1 and CDR2: SGHDN and FVKESK. J gave up 4 bases and V 1 base, and 5 bases lay outside the gene matches. The chain's CDR3 is CASSQVRGSSDTQYF. CDR3 DNA: TGTGCCAGCAGCCAAGTTCGCGGGAGCTCAGATACGCAGTATTTT.